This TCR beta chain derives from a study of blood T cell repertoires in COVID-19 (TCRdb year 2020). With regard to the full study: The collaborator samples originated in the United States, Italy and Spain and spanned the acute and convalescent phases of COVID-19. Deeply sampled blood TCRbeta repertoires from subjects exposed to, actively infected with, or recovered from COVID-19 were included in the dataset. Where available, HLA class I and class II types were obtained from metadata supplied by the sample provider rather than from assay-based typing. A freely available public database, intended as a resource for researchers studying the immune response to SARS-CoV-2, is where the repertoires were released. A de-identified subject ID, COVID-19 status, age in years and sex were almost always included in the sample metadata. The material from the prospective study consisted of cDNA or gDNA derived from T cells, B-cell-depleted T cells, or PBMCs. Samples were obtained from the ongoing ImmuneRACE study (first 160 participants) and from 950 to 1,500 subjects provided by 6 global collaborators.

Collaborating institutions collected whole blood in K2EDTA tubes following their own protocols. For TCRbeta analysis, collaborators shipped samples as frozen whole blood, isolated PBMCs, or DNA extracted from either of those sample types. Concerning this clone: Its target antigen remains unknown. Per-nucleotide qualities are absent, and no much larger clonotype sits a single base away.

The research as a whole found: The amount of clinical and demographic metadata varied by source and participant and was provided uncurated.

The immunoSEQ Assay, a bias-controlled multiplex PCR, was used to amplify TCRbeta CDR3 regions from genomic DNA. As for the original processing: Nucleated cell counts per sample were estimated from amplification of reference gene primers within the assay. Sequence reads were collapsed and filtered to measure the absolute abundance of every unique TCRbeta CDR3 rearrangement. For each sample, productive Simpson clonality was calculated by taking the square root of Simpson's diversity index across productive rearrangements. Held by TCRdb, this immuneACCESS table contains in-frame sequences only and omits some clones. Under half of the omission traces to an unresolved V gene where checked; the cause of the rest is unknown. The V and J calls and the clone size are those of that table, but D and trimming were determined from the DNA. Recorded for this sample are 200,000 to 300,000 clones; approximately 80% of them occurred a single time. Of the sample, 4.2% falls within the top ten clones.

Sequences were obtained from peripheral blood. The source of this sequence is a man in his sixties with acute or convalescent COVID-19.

The sequenced DNA: TGTGCCAGCAGTGGCGCTTCCGGGGGAGGGAACGAGCAGTACTTC. It translates to CASSGASGGGNEQYF. The chain is assembled from TRBV25-1 and TRBJ2-7, and TRBD2 matches 7 of the central bases. Spanning cysteine to phenylalanine, the CDR3 consists of 15 amino acids. The retained sequence is limited to the CDR3, 45 bases, with the frame set at the first base. CDR1 and CDR2 are drawn from the germline V gene: MGHDK, SYGVNS. Ends trimmed: V by 4 bases, J by 5 bases; bases unmatched to a gene: 11.